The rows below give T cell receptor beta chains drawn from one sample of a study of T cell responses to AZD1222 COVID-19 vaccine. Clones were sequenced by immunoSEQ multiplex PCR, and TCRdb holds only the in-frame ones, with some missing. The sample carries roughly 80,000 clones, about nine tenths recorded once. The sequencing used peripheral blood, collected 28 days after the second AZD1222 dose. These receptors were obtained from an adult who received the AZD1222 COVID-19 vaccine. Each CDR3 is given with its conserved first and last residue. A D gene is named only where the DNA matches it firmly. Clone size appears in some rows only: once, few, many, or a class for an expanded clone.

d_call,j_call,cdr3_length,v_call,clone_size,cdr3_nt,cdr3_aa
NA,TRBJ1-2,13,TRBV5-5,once,TGTGCCAGCAGCCGAGACGGCTACTATGGCTACACCTTC,CASSRDGYYGYTF
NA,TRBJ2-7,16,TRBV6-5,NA,TGTGCCAGCAGTTACTCTCCGTCGGATAGCTCCTACGAGCAGTACTTC,CASSYSPSDSSYEQYF
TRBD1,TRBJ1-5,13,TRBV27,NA,TGTGCCAGCAGAGACAGGGTCAATCAGCCCCAGCATTTT,CASRDRVNQPQHF
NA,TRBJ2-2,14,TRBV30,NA,TGTGCATGGACGCGGGGACAGAACACCGGGGAGCTGTTTTTT,CAWTRGQNTGELFF
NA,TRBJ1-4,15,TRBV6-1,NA,TGTGCCAGCAGTGAAAGGTTTGCAACTAATGAAAAACTGTTTTTT,CASSERFATNEKLFF
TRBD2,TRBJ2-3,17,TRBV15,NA,TGTGCCACCAGCAGAACCCTTAGCGGGGGGAGCACAGATACGCAGTATTTT,CATSRTLSGGSTDTQYF
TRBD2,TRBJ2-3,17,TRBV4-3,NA,TGCGCCAGCAGCCAAGGGGAGGGACTAGCCGGGGAAGATACGCAGTATTTT,CASSQGEGLAGEDTQYF
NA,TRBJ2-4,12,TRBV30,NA,TGTGCCTGGGGATGGGGCAAAAACATTCAGTACTTC,CAWGWGKNIQYF
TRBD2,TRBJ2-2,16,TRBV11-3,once,TGTGCCAGCAGTCCGGCCGGGACTAGCGGCACCGGGGAGCTGTTTTTT,CASSPAGTSGTGELFF
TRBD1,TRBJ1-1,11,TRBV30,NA,TGTGCCTGGGGAGGGACAGTTGAAGCTTTCTTT,CAWGGTVEAFF
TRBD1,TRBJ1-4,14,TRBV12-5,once,TGTGCTAGTGGTACCGGGACAGGGGTAGAAAAACTGTTTTTT,CASGTGTGVEKLFF
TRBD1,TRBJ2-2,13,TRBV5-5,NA,TGTGCCACCGGACAGGGGACGACCGGGGAGCTGTTTTTT,CATGQGTTGELFF
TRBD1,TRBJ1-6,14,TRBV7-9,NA,TGTGCCAGCAGCTTGCGACAGGGAGATTCACCCCTCCACTTT,CASSLRQGDSPLHF
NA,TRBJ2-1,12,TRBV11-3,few,TGTGCCAGCAGCTTAGGGCAGGGCGGTTGGTTCTTC,CASSLGQGGWFF
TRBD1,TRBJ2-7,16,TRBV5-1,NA,TGCGCCAGCAGCTTGGCCCCGGGACAGGGAAGGGACGAGCAGTACTTC,CASSLAPGQGRDEQYF
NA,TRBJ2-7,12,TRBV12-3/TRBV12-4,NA,TGTGCCAGCAGTTTAGACATGCACAAGCAGTACTTC,CASSLDMHKQYF
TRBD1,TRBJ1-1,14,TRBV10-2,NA,TGCGCCAGCGCAACCGAGGACAGGGTCACTGAAGCTTTCTTT,CASATEDRVTEAFF
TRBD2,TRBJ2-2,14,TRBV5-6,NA,TGTGCCAGCAGCCCGCCGGGACTAGCCGGGGAGCTGTTTTTT,CASSPPGLAGELFF
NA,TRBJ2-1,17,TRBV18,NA,TGTGCCAGCTCAGTAACCCCGGCAGGGGGGATAAGGGATGAGCAGTTCTTC,CASSVTPAGGIRDEQFF
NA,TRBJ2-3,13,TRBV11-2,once,TGTGCCAGCAGCCCCCGGGCTTCAGATACGCAGTATTTT,CASSPRASDTQYF
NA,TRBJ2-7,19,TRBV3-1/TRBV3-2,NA,TGTGCCAGCAGCCAAGCGGCAGGCGATATACTGGGTTGGGGCAACGAGCAGTACTTC,CASSQAAGDILGWGNEQYF
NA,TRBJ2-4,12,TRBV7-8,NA,TGTGCCTCAGGGCAGACCCAAAACATTCAGTACTTC,CASGQTQNIQYF
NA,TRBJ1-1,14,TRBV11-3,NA,TGTGCCAGCAGCCTTAGGGGCATGAACACTGAAGCTTTCTTT,CASSLRGMNTEAFF
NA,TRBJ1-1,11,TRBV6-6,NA,TGTGCCAGCAGTTACCGGGATGAAGCTTTCTTT,CASSYRDEAFF
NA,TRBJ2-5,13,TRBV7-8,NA,TGTGCCAGCAGCTTAATTATCACAGAGACCCAGTACTTC,CASSLIITETQYF
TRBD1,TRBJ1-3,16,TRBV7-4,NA,TGTGCCAGCAGCTTAGTAGAGGGGGCCCCTGGAAACACCATATATTTT,CASSLVEGAPGNTIYF
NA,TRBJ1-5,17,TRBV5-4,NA,TGTGCCAGCAGCTTGGGAGGTACTGGAGGTAGCAATCAGCCCCAGCATTTT,CASSLGGTGGSNQPQHF
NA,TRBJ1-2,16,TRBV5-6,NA,TGTGCCAGCAGCTTGCCGGGGGTTAGGAGTAACTATGGCTACACCTTC,CASSLPGVRSNYGYTF
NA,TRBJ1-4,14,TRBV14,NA,TGTGCCAGCAGCCGGGGGGGGATTAATGAAAAACTGTTTTTT,CASSRGGINEKLFF
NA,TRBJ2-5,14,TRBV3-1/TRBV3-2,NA,TGTGCCAGCAGCCAAGTAGGGCGGCAAGAGACCCAGTACTTC,CASSQVGRQETQYF
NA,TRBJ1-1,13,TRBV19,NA,TGTGCCAGTAGTATTTCGTGGGGCACTGAAGCTTTCTTT,CASSISWGTEAFF
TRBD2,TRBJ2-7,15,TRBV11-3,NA,TGTGCCAGCAGCTTCTCCCAGCGGGAGTTCCACGAGCAGTACTTC,CASSFSQREFHEQYF
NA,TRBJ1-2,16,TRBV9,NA,TGTGCCAGCAGCGTCAGGGACTCAAAAAGCGGATATGGCTACACCTTC,CASSVRDSKSGYGYTF
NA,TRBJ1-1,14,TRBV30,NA,TGTGCCTGGAGTGGACTTTGGGTGAACACTGAAGCTTTCTTT,CAWSGLWVNTEAFF
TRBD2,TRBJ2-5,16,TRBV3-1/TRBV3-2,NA,TGTGCCAGCAGCCACCACCTGACTAGCGCGGAAGAGACCCAGTACTTC,CASSHHLTSAEETQYF
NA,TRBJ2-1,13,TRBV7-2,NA,TGTGCCAGCAGCTTAGGCCGGTCGAATGAGCAGTTCTTC,CASSLGRSNEQFF
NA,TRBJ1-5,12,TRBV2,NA,TGTGCCAGCAGTGAAGGGCCAGGGGCCCAGCATTTT,CASSEGPGAQHF